These 10 T cell receptor beta chains originate from one sample sequenced in a study of T cells after somatic rescue of genetic block. Profiled with immunoSEQ multiplex PCR; TCRdb holds only in-frame clones, not every one. Counted here are roughly 70,000 clones, under 95% occurring once; the ten biggest clones make up approximately 3%. Material: peripheral blood mononuclear cells (PBMCs). The source is a man aged 40-49 years.

The rearrangement links TRBV7-8 to TRBJ2-1; a possible D gene is TRBD2 (5 bases). This CDR3 has 16 residues. V gave up 2 bases and J gave up 1 base, with 12 bases separating them. CDR1 and CDR2 (germline): SGHVS, FQNEAQ. DNA for the CDR3: TGTGCCAGCAGCTTACTCCTAGCAGCATCCTACAATGAGCAGTTCTTC. This gives the protein CASSLLLAASYNEQFF.

This chain uses TRBV14 with TRBJ2-7, with TRBD2 identical over 7 bases. Germline CDR1 SGHDN, CDR2 FVKESK. The CDR3 spans 15 residues. Germline trimming cut 2 bases from V and 3 bases from J; bases unmatched to any gene: 7. This chain's CDR3 is CASSQLGRPLYEQYF. In DNA form, the CDR3 reads TGTGCCAGCAGCCAACTCGGGAGGCCTCTCTACGAGCAGTACTTC.

The V gene is TRBV2, the J gene TRBJ1-5; 12 nucleotides match TRBD1. The CDR3 extends over 15 amino acids. V lost 4 bases to trimming and J lost 5 bases; unmatched junction nucleotides: 3. The germline V gene encodes CDR1 SNHLY and CDR2 FYNNEI. CDR3 sequence (DNA): TGTGCCAGCAGTGTAGGGACAGGGGGCGATCAGCCCCAGCATTTT. Its protein is CASSVGTGGDQPQHF.

The rearrangement links TRBV28 to TRBJ2-3; D is ambiguous. Germline loops: CDR1 MDHEN, CDR2 SYDVKM. V shed 6 bases and J shed 5 bases, with 12 bases lying between them. There are 13 residues in the CDR3. Written as DNA, the CDR3 is TGTGCCAGCAGGGGGATACGGGTAGATACGCAGTATTTT. Encoded protein: CASRGIRVDTQYF.

The gene calls are TRBV4-2 and TRBJ2-1, with 11 bases identical to TRBD2. The J segment lost 9 bases and the V segment lost 0 bases, leaving 10 bases of the junction unmatched. The CDR3 totals 17 residues. Germline-derived CDR1 and CDR2 are LGHNA and YNFKEQ. The CDR3 here is CASSQEPGSGRAGEQFF. The CDR3 coding sequence is TGTGCCAGCAGCCAAGAGCCAGGTAGCGGGAGGGCCGGTGAGCAGTTCTTC.

The chain is built from TRBV10-3 and TRBJ2-2; D gene unclear. Trimming stripped 0 bases from V and 7 bases from J, with 9 bases between. The CDR3 spans 14 residues. Germline V CDR1 and CDR2: ENHRY, SYGVKD. CDR3 DNA: TGTGCCATCAGTGAGTCCGGCAAGGTCGGGGAGCTGTTTTTT. Protein: CAISESGKVGELFF.

The rearrangement uses TRBV6-6 and TRBJ2-1, with 8 bases matching TRBD1. Germline V lookup: CDR1 MNHNY, CDR2 SVGAGI (reference sequence). CDR3 length: 13 amino acids. J was trimmed by 8 bases and V by 6 bases; bases with no gene match: 6. CDR3 DNA sequence: TGTGCCAGCAGCAGACAGGGGATGGATGAGCAGTTCTTC. Protein: CASSRQGMDEQFF.

The genes are TRBV7-9 and TRBJ2-5; tentatively, D is TRBD2 (6 bases). Germline assignment: CDR1 SEHNR and CDR2 FQNEAQ (reference sequence). V lost 5 bases, J lost 4 bases, and 14 bases lay in between. CDR3 length equals 14 residues. The CDR3 DNA follows: TGTGCCAGCAGCACAGCGGGCAGGGTAGAGACCCAGTACTTC. The encoded protein is CASSTAGRVETQYF.

V usage is TRBV27 and J usage is TRBJ2-2, with a tentative D call TRBD2 (6 bases). Deletions cut 8 bases from V and 1 base from J, with 20 bases between. Germline CDR1 is MNHEY and CDR2 is SMNVEV (reference sequence). The CDR3 covers 17 residues. The CDR3 is CASGGSGVPWNTGELFF. The CDR3 region has the DNA TGTGCCAGCGGGGGGTCGGGGGTCCCTTGGAACACCGGGGAGCTGTTTTTT.

The V call is TRBV28, the J call TRBJ2-4; D is undetermined. The V gene lost 10 bases and the J gene lost 4 bases, with 20 bases spanning the gap. Germline CDR1 is MDHEN and CDR2 is SYDVKM. The CDR3 is made up of 15 amino acids. The CDR3 DNA sequence: TGTGCCACCCTTTTTCTCCGGGCCAGTAAAAACATTCAGTACTTC. This sequence encodes CATLFLRASKNIQYF.